Sequencing of this T cell receptor beta chain was carried out in a study of blood T cell repertoires in COVID-19. As for the study in general: Whether acute or convalescent, the COVID-19 samples came from the United States, Italy and Spain.

This clone came up once. Original processing methods: Amplification from reference gene primers served as the basis for estimated nucleated cell counts. Method: immunoSEQ multiplex PCR; TCRdb's copy keeps in-frame clones and lacks some. Clone size and V and J calls were adopted from that table, with D and trimming inferred from the DNA. This sample yields under 450,000 clones, of which roughly four fifths are seen a single time; 1.1% belongs to the top ten. This CDR3 is built from 15 residues. In germline, CDR1 is MNHEY, CDR2 SVGAGI. Trimming took 7 bases from V and 7 from J; bases not matched to a gene: 13.

The rearrangement joins TRBV6-5 to TRBJ1-2, with TRBD1 matching over 9 bases. What was sequenced was peripheral blood. This clonotype was sampled from a human donor with acute or convalescent COVID-19. The donor label of this sample is uncertain. The CDR3 nucleotides are TGTGCCAGCACCCGGGACAGGGCGCAGGGAGGTGGCTACACCTTC. This codes for CASTRDRAQGGGYTF.